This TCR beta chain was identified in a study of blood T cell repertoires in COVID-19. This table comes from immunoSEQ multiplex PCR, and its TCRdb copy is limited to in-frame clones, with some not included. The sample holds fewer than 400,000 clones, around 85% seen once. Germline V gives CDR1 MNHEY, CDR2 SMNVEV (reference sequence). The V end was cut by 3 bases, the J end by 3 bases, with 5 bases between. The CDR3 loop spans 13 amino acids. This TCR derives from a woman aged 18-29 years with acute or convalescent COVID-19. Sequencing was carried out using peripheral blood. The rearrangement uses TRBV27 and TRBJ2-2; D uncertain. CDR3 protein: CASSFTDTGELFF. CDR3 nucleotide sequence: TGTGCCAGCAGTTTTACGGACACCGGGGAGCTGTTTTTT.